Sequencing of this T cell receptor (beta chain) was carried out in a study of OX40 agonist ivuxolimab in advanced cancers. The CDR3 runs to 16 residues. Trimming took 1 base from V and 2 from J; bases not matched to a gene: 6. CDR1 LGHNA and CDR2 YNFKEQ come from the germline V gene. Sequenced by immunoSEQ multiplex PCR; TCRdb stores in-frame clones only, minus some. This table has about 160,000 clones, under 95% appearing once. This clone was seen once. The clonotype comes from an adult with an advanced solid tumor such as melanoma, head and neck, liver or kidney cancer. This material consisted of CD4+ or CD8+ T cells sorted from blood, taken in a trial of the OX40 agonist ivuxolimab. The chain couples TRBV4-2 to TRBJ2-7; 9 bases are shared with TRBD1. This CDR3 reads CASSQGSRTGAYEQYF. CDR3 in DNA: TGTGCCAGCAGCCAAGGGAGCCGGACAGGGGCCTACGAGCAGTACTTC.